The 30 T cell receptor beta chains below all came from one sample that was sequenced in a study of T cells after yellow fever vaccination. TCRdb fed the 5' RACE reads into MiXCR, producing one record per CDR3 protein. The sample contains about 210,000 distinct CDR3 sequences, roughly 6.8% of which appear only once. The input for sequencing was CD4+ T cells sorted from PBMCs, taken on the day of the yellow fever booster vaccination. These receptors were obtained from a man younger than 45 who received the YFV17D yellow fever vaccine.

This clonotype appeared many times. This CDR3 reads CAISLGENEQYF. CDR3 nucleotide sequence: TGTGCCATCAGCCTCGGTGAAAACGAGCAGTACTTC. The chain uses TRBV10-3 and TRBJ2-7; D is undetermined. The CDR3 has 12 residues. Per the germline V gene, CDR1 is ENHRY and CDR2 is SYGVKD. V lost 6 bases and J 5 bases, leaving 11 bases between the germline ends.

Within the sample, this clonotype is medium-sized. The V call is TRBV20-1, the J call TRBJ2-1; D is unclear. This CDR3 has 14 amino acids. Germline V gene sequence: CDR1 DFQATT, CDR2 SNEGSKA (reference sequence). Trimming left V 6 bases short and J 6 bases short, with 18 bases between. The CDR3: CSATKAHGFNEQFF. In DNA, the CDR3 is TGCAGTGCGACGAAGGCCCACGGGTTCAATGAGCAGTTCTTC.

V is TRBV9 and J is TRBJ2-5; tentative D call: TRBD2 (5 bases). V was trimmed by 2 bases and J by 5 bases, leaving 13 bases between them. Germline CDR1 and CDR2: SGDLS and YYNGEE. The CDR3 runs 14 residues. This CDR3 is CASSVGPPGETQYF. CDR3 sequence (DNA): TGTGCCAGCAGCGTCGGCCCCCCGGGGGAGACCCAGTACTTC.

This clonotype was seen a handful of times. The CDR3 loop reads CASSLIVAGNIQYF. The CDR3 DNA reads TGTGCCAGCAGCTTAATAGTAGCGGGGAACATTCAGTACTTC. V and J are TRBV7-2 and TRBJ2-4; TRBD2 agrees at 8 bases. The V gene's germline CDR1 is SGHTA and CDR2 FQGNSA. The trim removed 2 bases at V and 7 bases at J, leaving 4 bases unmatched. There are 14 residues in the CDR3.

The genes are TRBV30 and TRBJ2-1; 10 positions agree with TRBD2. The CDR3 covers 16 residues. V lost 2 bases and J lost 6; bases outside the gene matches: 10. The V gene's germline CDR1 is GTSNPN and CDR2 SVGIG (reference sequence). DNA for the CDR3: TGTGCCTGGAGTCGGGGTCTAGCGGGAGCGGGCAATGAGCAGTTCTTC. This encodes CAWSRGLAGAGNEQFF.

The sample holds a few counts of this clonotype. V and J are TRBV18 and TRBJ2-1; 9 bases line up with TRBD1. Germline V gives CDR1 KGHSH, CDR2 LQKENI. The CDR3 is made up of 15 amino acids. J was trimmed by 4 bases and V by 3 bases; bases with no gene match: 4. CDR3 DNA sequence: TGTGCCAGCTCACCCTTAGGACAGGGGTACAATGAGCAGTTCTTC. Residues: CASSPLGQGYNEQFF.

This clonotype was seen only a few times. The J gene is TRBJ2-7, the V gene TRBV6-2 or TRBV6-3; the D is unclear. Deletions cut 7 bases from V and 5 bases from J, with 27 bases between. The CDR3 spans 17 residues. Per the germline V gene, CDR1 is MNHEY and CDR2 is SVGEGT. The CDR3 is CASTTSSHSFRPHEQYF. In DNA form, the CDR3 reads TGTGCCAGCACCACATCCTCTCATAGCTTCCGTCCTCACGAGCAGTACTTC.

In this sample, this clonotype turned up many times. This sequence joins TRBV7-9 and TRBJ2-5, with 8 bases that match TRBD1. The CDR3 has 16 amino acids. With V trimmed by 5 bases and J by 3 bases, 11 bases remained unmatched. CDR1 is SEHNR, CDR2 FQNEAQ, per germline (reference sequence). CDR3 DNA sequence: TGTGCCAGCAGCACTACTTGGGACAGGTGGGAAGAGACCCAGTACTTC. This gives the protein CASSTTWDRWEETQYF.

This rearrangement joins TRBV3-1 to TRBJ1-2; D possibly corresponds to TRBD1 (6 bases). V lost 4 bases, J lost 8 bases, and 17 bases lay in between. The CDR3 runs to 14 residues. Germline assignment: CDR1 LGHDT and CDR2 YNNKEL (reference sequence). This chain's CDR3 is CASSPTGSQGGYTF. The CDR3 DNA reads TGTGCCAGCAGCCCCACAGGTTCCCAGGGGGGCTACACCTTC. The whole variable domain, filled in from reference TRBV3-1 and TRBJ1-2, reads DTAVSQTPKYLVTQMGNDKSIKCEQNLGHDTMYWYKQDSKKFLKIMFSYNNKELIINETVPNRFSPKSPDKAHLNLHINSLELGDSAVYFCASSPTGSQGGYTFGSGTRLTVV.

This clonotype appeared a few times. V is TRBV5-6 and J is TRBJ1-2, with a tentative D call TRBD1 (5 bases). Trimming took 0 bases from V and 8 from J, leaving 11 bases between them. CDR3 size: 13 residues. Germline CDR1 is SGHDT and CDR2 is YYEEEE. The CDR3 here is CASSLDTDSGYTF. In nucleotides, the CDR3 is TGTGCCAGCAGCTTGGACACAGACAGCGGCTACACCTTC.

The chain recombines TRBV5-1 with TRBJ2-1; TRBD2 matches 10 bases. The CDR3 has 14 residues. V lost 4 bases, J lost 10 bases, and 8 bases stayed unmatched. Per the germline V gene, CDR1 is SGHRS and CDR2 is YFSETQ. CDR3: CASSDLAGVGEQFF. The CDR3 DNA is TGCGCCAGCAGCGATCTAGCGGGAGTAGGGGAGCAGTTCTTC. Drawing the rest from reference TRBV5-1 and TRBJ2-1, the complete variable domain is KAGVTQTPRYLIKTRGQQVTLSCSPISGHRSVSWYQQTPGQGLQFLFEYFSETQRNKGNFPGRFSGRQFSNSRSEMNVSTLELGDSALYLCASSDLAGVGEQFFGPGTRLTVL.

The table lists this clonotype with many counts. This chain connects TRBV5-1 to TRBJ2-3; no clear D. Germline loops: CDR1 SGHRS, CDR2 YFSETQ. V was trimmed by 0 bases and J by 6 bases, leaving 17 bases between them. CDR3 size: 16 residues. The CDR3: CASSLGGSAAGDTQYF. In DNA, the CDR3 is TGCGCCAGCAGCTTGGGGGGTTCTGCGGCTGGGGATACGCAGTATTTT. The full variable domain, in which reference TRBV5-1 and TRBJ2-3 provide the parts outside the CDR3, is KAGVTQTPRYLIKTRGQQVTLSCSPISGHRSVSWYQQTPGQGLQFLFEYFSETQRNKGNFPGRFSGRQFSNSRSEMNVSTLELGDSALYLCASSLGGSAAGDTQYFGPGTRLTVL.

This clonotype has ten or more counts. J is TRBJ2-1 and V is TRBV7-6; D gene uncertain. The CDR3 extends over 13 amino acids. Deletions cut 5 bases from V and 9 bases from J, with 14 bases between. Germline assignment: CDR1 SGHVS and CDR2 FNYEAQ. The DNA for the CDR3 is TGTGCCAGCAGCCAAGGCGCGAGTGCTGAGCAGTTCTTC. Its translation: CASSQGASAEQFF. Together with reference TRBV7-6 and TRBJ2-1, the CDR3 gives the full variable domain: GAGVSQSPRYKVTKRGQDVALRCDPISGHVSLYWYRQALGQGPEFLTYFNYEAQQDKSGLPNDRFSAERPEGSISTLTIQRTEQRDSAMYRCASSQGASAEQFFGPGTRLTVL.

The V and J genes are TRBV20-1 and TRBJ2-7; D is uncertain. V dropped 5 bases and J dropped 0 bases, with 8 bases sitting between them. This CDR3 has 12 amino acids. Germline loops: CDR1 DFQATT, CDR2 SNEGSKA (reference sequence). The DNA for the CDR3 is TGCAGTGCTCGCTGGATCTCCTACGAGCAGTACTTC. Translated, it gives CSARWISYEQYF.

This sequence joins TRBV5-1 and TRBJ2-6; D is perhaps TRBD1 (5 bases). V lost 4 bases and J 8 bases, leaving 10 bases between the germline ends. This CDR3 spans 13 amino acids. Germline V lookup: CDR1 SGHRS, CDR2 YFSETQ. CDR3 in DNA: TGCGCCAGCAGCCAGGACAAACCCAACGTCCTGACTTTC. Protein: CASSQDKPNVLTF.

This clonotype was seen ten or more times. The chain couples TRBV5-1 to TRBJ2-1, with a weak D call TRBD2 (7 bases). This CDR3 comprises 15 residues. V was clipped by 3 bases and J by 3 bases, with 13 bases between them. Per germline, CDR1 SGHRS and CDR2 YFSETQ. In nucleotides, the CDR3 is TGCGCCAGCAGCTCGGGGGGCGCGTACTACAATGAGCAGTTCTTC. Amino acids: CASSSGGAYYNEQFF.

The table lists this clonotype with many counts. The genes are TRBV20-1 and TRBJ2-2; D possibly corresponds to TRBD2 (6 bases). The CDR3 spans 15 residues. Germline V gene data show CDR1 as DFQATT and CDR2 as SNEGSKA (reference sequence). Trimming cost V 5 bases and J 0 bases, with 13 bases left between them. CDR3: CSASTGTPNTGELFF. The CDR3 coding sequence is TGCAGTGCTTCCACCGGGACTCCGAACACCGGGGAGCTGTTTTTT.

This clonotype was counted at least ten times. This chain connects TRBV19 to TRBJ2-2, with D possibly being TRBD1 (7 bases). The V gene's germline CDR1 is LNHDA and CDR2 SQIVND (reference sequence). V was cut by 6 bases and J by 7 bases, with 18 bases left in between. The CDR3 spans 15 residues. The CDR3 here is CASRRQGGDSGELFF. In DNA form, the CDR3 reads TGTGCCAGTAGACGACAGGGCGGGGACAGCGGGGAGCTGTTTTTT.

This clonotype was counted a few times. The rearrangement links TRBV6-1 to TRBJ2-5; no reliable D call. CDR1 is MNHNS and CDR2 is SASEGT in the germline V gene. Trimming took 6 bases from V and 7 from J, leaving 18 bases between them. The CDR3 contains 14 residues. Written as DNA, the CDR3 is TGTGCCAGCAGCCCCACCTCACGGCTAGGGACCCAGTACTTC. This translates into CASSPTSRLGTQYF.

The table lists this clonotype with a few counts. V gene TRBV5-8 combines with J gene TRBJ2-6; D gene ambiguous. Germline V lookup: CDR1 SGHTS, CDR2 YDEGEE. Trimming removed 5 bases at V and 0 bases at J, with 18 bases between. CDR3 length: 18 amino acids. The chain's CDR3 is CASRKIPAPSSGANVLTF. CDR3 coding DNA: TGTGCCAGCAGAAAAATCCCAGCTCCCAGCTCTGGGGCCAACGTCCTGACTTTC.

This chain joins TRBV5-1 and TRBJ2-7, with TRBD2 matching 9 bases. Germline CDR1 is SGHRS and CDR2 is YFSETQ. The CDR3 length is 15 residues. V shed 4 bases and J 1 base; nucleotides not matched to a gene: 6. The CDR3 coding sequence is TGCGCCAGCAGCCCCCGGACTAGCGAGTCCTACGAGCAGTACTTC. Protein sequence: CASSPRTSESYEQYF.

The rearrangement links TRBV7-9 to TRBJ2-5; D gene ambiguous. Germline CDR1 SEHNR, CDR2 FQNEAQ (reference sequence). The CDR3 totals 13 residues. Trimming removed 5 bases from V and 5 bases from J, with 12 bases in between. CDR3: CASSRHGWETQYF. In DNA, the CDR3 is TGTGCCAGCAGCCGACACGGGTGGGAGACCCAGTACTTC.

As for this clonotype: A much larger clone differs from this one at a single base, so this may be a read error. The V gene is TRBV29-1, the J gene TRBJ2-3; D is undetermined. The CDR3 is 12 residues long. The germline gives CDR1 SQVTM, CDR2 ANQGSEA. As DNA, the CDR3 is TGCAGCGTTGGGGGTGTTACAGATACGAAGTATTTT. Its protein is CSVGGVTDTKYF.

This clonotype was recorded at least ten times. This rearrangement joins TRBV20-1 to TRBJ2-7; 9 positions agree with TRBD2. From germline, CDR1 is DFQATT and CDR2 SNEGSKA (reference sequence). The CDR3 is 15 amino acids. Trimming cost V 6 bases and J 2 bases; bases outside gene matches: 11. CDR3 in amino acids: CSASTPSGETYEQYF. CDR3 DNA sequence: TGCAGTGCCAGTACTCCTAGCGGGGAGACCTACGAGCAGTACTTC.

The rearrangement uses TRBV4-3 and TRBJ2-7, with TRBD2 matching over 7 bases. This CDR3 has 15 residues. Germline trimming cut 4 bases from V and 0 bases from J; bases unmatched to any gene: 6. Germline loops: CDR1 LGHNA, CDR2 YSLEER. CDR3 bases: TGCGCCAGCAGCCGAGGGACTACACCCTCCTACGAGCAGTACTTC. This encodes CASSRGTTPSYEQYF.

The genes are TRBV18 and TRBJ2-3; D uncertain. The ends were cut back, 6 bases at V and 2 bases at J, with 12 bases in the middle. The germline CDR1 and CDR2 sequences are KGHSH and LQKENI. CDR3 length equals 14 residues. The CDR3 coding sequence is TGTGCCAGCTCTTCTGGGATCGTCACAGATACGCAGTATTTT. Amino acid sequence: CASSSGIVTDTQYF.

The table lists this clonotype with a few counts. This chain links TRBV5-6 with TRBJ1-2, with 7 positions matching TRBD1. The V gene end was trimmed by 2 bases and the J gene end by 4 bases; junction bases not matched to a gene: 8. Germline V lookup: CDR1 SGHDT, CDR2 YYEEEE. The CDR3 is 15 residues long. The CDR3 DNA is TGTGCCAGCAGCTTTGACTCGACAGGGCGCTATGGCTACACCTTC. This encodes CASSFDSTGRYGYTF.

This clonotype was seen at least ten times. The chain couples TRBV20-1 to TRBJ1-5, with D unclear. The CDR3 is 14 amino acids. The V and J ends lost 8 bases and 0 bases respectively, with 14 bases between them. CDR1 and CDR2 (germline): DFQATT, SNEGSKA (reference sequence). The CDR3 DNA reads TGCAGTACGAGCAGGCCCAATAGCAATCAGCCCCAGCATTTT. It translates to CSTSRPNSNQPQHF.

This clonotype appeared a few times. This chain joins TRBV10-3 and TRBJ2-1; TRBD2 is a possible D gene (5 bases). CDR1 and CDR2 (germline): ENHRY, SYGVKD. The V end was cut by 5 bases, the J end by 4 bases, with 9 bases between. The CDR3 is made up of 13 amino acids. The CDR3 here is CAISRSEYNEQFF. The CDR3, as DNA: TGTGCCATCAGTCGTAGCGAGTACAATGAGCAGTTCTTC.

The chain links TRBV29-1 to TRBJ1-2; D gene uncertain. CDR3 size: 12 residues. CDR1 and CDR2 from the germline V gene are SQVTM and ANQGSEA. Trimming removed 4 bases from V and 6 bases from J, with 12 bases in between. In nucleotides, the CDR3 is TGCAGCGTTGTCGGTGGTTTGAATGGCTACACCTTC. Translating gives CSVVGGLNGYTF.